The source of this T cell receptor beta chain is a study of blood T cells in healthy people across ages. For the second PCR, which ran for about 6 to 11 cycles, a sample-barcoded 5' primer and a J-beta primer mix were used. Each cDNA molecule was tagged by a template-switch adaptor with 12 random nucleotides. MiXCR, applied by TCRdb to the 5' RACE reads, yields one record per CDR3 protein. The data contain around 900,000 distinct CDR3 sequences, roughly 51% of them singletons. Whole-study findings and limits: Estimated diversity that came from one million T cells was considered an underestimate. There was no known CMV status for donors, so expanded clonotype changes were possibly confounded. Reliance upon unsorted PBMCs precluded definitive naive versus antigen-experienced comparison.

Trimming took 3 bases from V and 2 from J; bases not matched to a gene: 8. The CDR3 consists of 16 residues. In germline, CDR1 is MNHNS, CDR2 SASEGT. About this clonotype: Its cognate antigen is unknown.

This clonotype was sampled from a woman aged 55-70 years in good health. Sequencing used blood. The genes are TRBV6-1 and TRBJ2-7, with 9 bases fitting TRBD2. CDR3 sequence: CASSEPGASGAYEQYF. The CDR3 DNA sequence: TGTGCCAGCAGTGAGCCGGGAGCTAGCGGGGCCTACGAGCAGTACTTC.